Shown below are 14 T cell receptor beta chains from a single sample sequenced in a study of molecular identifiers for immune sequencing clone quantification. Using its own MiXCR run on the PCR reads, TCRdb lists one record per CDR3 protein. The sample has under 600,000 distinct CDR3 sequences; about 22% are singletons. Material: naive CD8+ T cells from blood, with Jurkat cell RNA spiked in. Noted subset: FACS-sorted CD8+CD4-CCR7+CD45RA+ naive T cells. The origin of the receptors is a human donor in good health. Some libraries in this study had Jurkat cell RNA spiked in.

Many counts were recorded for this clonotype. J is TRBJ2-1 and V is TRBV7-2; TRBD2 aligns across 7 bases. Germline CDR1 reads SGHTA; CDR2 reads FQGNSA. V dropped 4 bases and J dropped 0; count of bases not matched to a gene: 6. The CDR3 spans 16 residues. CDR3 bases: TGTGCCAGCAGCTACGGCTGGGGGGGCTCCTACAATGAGCAGTTCTTC. Its translation: CASSYGWGGSYNEQFF.

This clonotype was counted at least ten times. The J gene is TRBJ2-7, the V gene TRBV6-1; D gene ambiguous. V shed 0 bases and J shed 3 bases, with 15 bases lying between them. The germline V gene encodes CDR1 MNHNS and CDR2 SASEGT. The CDR3 length is 16 residues. This CDR3 reads CASSEALKLMGYEQYF. The DNA for the CDR3 is TGTGCCAGCAGTGAAGCGCTCAAGTTAATGGGCTACGAGCAGTACTTC.

This clonotype was seen a handful of times. The gene calls are TRBV6-2 or TRBV6-3 and TRBJ2-3; D gene uncertain. The CDR3 consists of 14 residues. V was shortened by 0 bases and J by 4 bases, with 8 bases between the two germline ends. Germline CDR1 reads MNHEY; CDR2 reads SVGEGT. The CDR3 DNA is TGTGCCAGCAGTTACTCGATCGGCCCAGATACGCAGTATTTT. This sequence encodes CASSYSIGPDTQYF.

This rearrangement joins TRBV28 to TRBJ2-7; either TRBD1 or TRBD2 may fit D (5 bases each). CDR1 is MDHEN and CDR2 is SYDVKM in the germline V gene. V lost 4 bases, J lost 3 bases, and 13 bases lay in between. This CDR3 region has 14 residues. CDR3 nucleotide sequence: TGTGCCAGCAGTTCCAGGGTAGGAGGCTACGAGCAGTACTTC. Translating it yields CASSSRVGGYEQYF.

The chain employs TRBV20-1 and TRBJ1-2, with D perhaps TRBD1 (6 bases). Germline CDR1 DFQATT, CDR2 SNEGSKA (reference sequence). This CDR3 comprises 14 residues. V was cut by 6 bases and J by 6 bases, with 20 bases left in between. CDR3 sequence reads: CSARFQGFQDGYTF. In DNA, the CDR3 is TGCAGTGCAAGATTCCAGGGGTTTCAGGATGGCTACACCTTC.

The gene calls are TRBV3-1 and TRBJ2-7; 7 bases are a match to TRBD1. CDR1 LGHDT and CDR2 YNNKEL come from the germline V gene (reference sequence). V gave up 0 bases and J gave up 6 bases; unmatched junction bases: 5. The CDR3 spans 14 residues. CDR3 nucleotide sequence: TGTGCCAGCAGCCAAGAGGACAGGCGGATCGAGCAGTACTTC. Translating gives CASSQEDRRIEQYF.

This clonotype came up many times. The chain joins TRBV29-1 to TRBJ2-2, with 7 nucleotides matching TRBD1. This CDR3 contains 16 residues. V gave up 1 base and J gave up 0 bases; unmatched junction bases: 5. Germline V lookup: CDR1 SQVTM, CDR2 ANQGSEA. CDR3 amino acids: CSVEGRDSPNTGELFF. The CDR3 DNA sequence: TGCAGCGTTGAAGGCCGGGACAGTCCGAACACCGGGGAGCTGTTTTTT.

This rearrangement joins TRBV15 to TRBJ2-7, with 12 bases fitting TRBD2. The junction had 3 bases not matched to a gene; V was cut back by 2 bases and J by 4 bases. The CDR3 has 15 amino acids. The V gene's germline CDR1 is LNHNV and CDR2 YYDKDF (reference sequence). For the CDR3, the DNA is TGTGCCACCAGCAGAATGACTAGCGGGAGTTACGAGCAGTACTTC. This encodes CATSRMTSGSYEQYF. Together with reference TRBV15 and TRBJ2-7, the CDR3 gives the full variable domain: DAMVIQNPRYQVTQFGKPVTLSCSQTLNHNVMYWYQQKSSQAPKLLFHYYDKDFNNEADTPDNFQSRRPNTSFCFLDIRSPGLGDTAMYLCATSRMTSGSYEQYFGPGTRLTVT.

The gene calls are TRBV19 and TRBJ2-3; D is unclear. The CDR3 is 12 residues long. Looked up from germline, CDR1 is LNHDA and CDR2 is SQIVND (reference sequence). Trimming removed 3 bases from V and 4 bases from J, with 5 bases in between. The CDR3, as DNA: TGTGCCAGTAGTATCAACGCAGATACGCAGTATTTT. This encodes CASSINADTQYF.

V is TRBV28 and J is TRBJ2-7; D perhaps matches TRBD1 (5 bases). The CDR3 sequence is 13 residues long. Germline CDR1 and CDR2: MDHEN and SYDVKM. Trimming cost V 2 bases and J 5 bases, with 10 bases left between them. CDR3 loop: CASSLQGTDEQYF. The DNA for the CDR3 is TGTGCCAGCAGTTTACAGGGTACCGACGAGCAGTACTTC.

This rearrangement joins TRBV27 to TRBJ2-7; 7 bases are a match to TRBD2. V gave up 3 bases and J gave up 0 bases; unmatched junction bases: 5. Germline assignment: CDR1 MNHEY and CDR2 SMNVEV (reference sequence). This CDR3 spans 15 amino acids. The CDR3 nucleotides read TGTGCCAGCAGTTTTGGGAGCGGGACCTCCTACGAGCAGTACTTC. Its translation: CASSFGSGTSYEQYF.

This clonotype was counted between two and nine times. Given the absence of the conserved phenylalanine or tryptophan at the CDR3 end, a read error is likely. This chain joins TRBV4-2 and TRBJ2-7; D is unresolved. Trimming left V 1 base short and J 0 bases short, with 10 bases between. In germline, CDR1 is LGHNA, CDR2 YNFKEQ. The CDR3 is 15 amino acids. The chain's CDR3 is CASSQGARPSYEQYL. The CDR3 coding sequence is TGTGCCAGCAGCCAAGGGGCCAGGCCCTCCTACGAGCAGTACCTC.

This clonotype came up many times. The V gene is TRBV28, the J gene TRBJ2-3; D unclear. The germline CDR1 and CDR2 sequences are MDHEN and SYDVKM. Trimming removed 7 bases at V and 2 bases at J, with 10 bases between. The CDR3 spans 13 residues. CDR3 amino acids: CASMWLTTDTQYF. For the CDR3, the DNA is TGTGCCAGCATGTGGCTCACCACAGATACGCAGTATTTT.

The V and J genes are TRBV27 and TRBJ2-7; tentative D call: TRBD1 (5 bases). Germline V gene data show CDR1 as MNHEY and CDR2 as SMNVEV (reference sequence). V was shortened by 5 bases and J by 2 bases, with 13 bases between the two germline ends. CDR3 length: 14 residues. CDR3 DNA: TGTGCCAGCAGTCCCGTCGACAGAACCTACGAGCAGTACTTC. This sequence encodes CASSPVDRTYEQYF.